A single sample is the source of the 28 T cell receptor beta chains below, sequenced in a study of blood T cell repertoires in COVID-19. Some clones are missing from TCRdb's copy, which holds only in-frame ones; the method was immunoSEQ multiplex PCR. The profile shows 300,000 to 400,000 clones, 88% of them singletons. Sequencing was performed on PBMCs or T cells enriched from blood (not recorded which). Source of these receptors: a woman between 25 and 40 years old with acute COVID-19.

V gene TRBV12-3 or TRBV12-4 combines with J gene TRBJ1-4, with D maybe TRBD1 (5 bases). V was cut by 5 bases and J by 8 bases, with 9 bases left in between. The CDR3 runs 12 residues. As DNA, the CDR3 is TGTGCCAGCAGTCGCCGGGGGGAAAAACTGTTTTTT. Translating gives CASSRRGEKLFF.

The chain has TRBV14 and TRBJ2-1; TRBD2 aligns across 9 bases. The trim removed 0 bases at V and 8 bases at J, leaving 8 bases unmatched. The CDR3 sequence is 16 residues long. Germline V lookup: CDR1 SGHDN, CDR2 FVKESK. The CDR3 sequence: CASSQEKRGAGYEQFF. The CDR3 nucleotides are TGTGCCAGCAGCCAAGAGAAGCGGGGGGCGGGCTATGAGCAGTTCTTC.

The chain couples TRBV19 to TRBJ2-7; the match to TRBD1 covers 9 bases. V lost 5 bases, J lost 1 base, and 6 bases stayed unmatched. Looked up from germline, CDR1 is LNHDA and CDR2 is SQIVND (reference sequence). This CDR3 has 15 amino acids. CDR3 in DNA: TGTGCCAGTAGTCTCACCGGGACAGGGTCCTACGAGCAGTACTTC. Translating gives CASSLTGTGSYEQYF.

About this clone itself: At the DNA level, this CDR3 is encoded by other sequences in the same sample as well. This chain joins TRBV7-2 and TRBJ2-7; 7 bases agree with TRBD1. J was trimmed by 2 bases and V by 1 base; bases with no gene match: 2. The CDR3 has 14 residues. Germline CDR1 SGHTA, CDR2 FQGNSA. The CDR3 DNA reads TGTGCCAGCAGCTTAGGGACAGGTCCCTACGAGCAGTACTTC. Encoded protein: CASSLGTGPYEQYF.

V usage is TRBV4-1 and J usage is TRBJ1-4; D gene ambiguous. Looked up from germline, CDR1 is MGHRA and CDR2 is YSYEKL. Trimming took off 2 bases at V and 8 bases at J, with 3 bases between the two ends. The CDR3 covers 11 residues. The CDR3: CASSQSEKLFF. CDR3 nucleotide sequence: TGCGCCAGCAGCCAATCGGAAAAACTGTTTTTT.

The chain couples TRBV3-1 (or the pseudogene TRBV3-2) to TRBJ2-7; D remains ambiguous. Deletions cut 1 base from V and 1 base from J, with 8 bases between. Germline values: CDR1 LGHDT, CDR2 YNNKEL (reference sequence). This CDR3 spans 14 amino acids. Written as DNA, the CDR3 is TGTGCCAGCAGCCAAGGCGGCCCATCCTACGAGCAGTACTTC. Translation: CASSQGGPSYEQYF.

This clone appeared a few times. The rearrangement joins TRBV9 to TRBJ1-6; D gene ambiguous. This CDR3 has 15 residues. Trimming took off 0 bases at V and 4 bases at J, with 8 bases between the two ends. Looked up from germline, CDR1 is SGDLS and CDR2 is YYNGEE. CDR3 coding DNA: TGTGCCAGCAGCGTAGAACCCGGGTATAATTCACCCCTCCACTTT. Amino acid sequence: CASSVEPGYNSPLHF.

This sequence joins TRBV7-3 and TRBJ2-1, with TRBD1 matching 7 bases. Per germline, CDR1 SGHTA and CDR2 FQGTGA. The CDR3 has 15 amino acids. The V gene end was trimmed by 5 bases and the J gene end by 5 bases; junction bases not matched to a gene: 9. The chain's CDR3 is CASSLRGGGNNEQFF. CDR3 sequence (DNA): TGTGCCAGCAGCCTCCGAGGGGGCGGAAACAATGAGCAGTTCTTC.

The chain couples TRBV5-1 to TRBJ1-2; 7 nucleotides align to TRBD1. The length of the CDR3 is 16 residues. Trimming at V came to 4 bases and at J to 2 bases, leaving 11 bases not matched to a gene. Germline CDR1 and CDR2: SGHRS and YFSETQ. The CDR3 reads CASSPFRQGGNYGYTF. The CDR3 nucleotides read TGCGCCAGCAGCCCTTTTCGGCAGGGGGGAAACTATGGCTACACCTTC. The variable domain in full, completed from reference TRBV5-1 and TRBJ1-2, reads KAGVTQTPRYLIKTRGQQVTLSCSPISGHRSVSWYQQTPGQGLQFLFEYFSETQRNKGNFPGRFSGRQFSNSRSEMNVSTLELGDSALYLCASSPFRQGGNYGYTFGSGTRLTVV.

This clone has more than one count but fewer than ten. The CDR3 nucleotides read TGTGCCTGGAGTACAGGGGATGAAAAACTGTTTTTT. Translating it yields CAWSTGDEKLFF. V usage is TRBV30 and J usage is TRBJ1-4, with 7 nucleotides matching TRBD1. The CDR3 spans 12 residues. Trimming at V came to 2 bases and at J to 6 bases, leaving 0 bases not matched to a gene. Germline CDR1 GTSNPN, CDR2 SVGIG (reference sequence).

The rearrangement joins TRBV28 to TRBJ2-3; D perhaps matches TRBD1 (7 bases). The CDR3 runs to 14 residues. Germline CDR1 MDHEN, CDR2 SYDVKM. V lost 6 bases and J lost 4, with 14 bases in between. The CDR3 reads CASSPTGEADTQYF. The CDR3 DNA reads TGTGCCAGCAGCCCTACAGGGGAGGCAGATACGCAGTATTTT.

The CDR3 is CASRRGTNEQFF. As DNA, the CDR3 is TGTGCCAGCAGGCGCGGTACCAATGAGCAGTTCTTC. The V gene is TRBV6-6, the J gene TRBJ2-1; D is ambiguous. CDR3 length: 12 residues. The germline V gene has CDR1 MNHNY and CDR2 SVGAGI (reference sequence). V lost 6 bases and J lost 6, with 9 bases in between.

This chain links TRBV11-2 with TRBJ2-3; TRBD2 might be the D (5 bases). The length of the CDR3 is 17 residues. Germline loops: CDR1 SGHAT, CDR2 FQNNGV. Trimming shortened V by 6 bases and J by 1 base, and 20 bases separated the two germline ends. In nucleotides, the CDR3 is TGTGCCAGCAGGTCGAAGCTCGCGGGTCTCGGCACAGATACGCAGTATTTT. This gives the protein CASRSKLAGLGTDTQYF. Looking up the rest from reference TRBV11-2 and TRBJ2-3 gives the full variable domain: EAGVAQSPRYKIIEKRQSVAFWCNPISGHATLYWYQQILGQGPKLLIQFQNNGVVDDSQLPKDRFSAERLKGVDSTLKIQPAKLEDSAVYLCASRSKLAGLGTDTQYFGPGTRLTVL.

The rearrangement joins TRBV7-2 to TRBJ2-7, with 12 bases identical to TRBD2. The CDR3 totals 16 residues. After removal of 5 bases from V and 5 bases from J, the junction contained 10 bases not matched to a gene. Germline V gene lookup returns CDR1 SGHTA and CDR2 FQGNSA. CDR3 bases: TGTGCCAGCAGCCTCTACTCTCTAGCGGGGGGGAACGAGCAGTACTTC. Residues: CASSLYSLAGGNEQYF.

The CDR3 DNA follows: TGTGCCAGCAGCTTAGGACAGGGCATTTACAATGAGCAGTTCTTC. Its translation is CASSLGQGIYNEQFF. The V and J genes are TRBV7-9 and TRBJ2-1; 7 positions match TRBD1. Unmatched junction bases numbered 4, after V lost 1 base and J lost 4 bases. This CDR3 has 15 residues. From germline, CDR1 is SEHNR and CDR2 FQNEAQ (reference sequence).

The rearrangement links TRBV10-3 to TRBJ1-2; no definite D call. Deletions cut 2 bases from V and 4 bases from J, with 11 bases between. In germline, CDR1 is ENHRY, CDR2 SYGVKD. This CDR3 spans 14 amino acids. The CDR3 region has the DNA TGTGCCATCAGTGAGCGGCAGGCGCGCTATGGCTACACCTTC. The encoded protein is CAISERQARYGYTF.

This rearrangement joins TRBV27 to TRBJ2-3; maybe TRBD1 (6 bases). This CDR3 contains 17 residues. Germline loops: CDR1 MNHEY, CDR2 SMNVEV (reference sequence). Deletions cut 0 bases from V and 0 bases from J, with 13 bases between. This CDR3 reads CASSLSGARVSTDTQYF. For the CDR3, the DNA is TGTGCCAGCAGTTTATCGGGGGCGCGGGTCAGCACAGATACGCAGTATTTT.

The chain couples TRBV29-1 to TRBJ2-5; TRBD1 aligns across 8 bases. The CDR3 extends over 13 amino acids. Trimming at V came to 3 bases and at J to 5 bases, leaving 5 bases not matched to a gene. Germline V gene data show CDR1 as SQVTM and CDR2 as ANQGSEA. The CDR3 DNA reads TGCAGCGTTGAGGGACAGGTCTCGGAGACCCAGTACTTC. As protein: CSVEGQVSETQYF.

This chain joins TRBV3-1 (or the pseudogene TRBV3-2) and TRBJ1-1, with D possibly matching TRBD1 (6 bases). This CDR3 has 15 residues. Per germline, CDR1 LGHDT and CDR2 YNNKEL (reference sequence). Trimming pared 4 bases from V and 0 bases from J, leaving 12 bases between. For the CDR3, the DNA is TGTGCCAGCAGCCCCTCAGGACAGATGAACACTGAAGCTTTCTTT. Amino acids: CASSPSGQMNTEAFF.

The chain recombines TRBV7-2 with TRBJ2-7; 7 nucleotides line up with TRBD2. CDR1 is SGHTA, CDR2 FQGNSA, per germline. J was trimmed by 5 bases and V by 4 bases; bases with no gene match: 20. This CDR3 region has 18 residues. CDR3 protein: CASSSQLASGSLRNEQYF. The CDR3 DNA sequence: TGTGCCAGCAGCTCCCAGTTGGCTAGCGGTTCCCTCCGAAACGAGCAGTACTTC.

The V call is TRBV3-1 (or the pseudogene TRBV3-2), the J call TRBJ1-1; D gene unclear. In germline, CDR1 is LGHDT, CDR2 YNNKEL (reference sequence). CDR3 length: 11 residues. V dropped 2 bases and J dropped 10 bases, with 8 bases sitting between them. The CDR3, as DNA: TGTGCCAGCAGCCAATTTGGAGGAGCTTTCTTT. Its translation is CASSQFGGAFF.

The CDR3 sequence is CATWLGGSYEQYF. The CDR3 bases are TGTGCCACCTGGTTGGGGGGTTCCTACGAGCAGTACTTC. The V call is TRBV6-5, the J call TRBJ2-7, with a possible D match to TRBD2 (6 bases). Trimming took 10 bases from V and 1 from J, leaving 14 bases between them. The CDR3 has 13 residues. Germline CDR1 reads MNHEY; CDR2 reads SVGAGI.

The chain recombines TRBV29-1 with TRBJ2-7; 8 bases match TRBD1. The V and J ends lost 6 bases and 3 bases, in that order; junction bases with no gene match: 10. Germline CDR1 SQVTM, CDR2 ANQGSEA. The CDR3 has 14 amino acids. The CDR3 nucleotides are TGCAGCGTCCTTGGGGACAGGCAGTACTACGAGCAGTACTTC. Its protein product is CSVLGDRQYYEQYF.

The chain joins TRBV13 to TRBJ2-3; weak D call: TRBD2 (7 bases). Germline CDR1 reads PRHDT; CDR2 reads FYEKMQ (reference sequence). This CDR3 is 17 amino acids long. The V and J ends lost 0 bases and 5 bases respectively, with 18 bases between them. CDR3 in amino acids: CASSLGRGGQEGDTQYF. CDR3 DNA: TGTGCCAGCAGCTTAGGTAGGGGGGGCCAGGAGGGAGATACGCAGTATTTT.

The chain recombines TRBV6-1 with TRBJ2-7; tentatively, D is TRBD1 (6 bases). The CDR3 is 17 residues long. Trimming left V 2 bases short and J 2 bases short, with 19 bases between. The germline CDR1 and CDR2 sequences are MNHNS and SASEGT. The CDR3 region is CASSEPRDIDSPYEQYF. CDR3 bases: TGTGCCAGCAGTGAACCCAGGGACATCGACTCTCCCTACGAGCAGTACTTC.

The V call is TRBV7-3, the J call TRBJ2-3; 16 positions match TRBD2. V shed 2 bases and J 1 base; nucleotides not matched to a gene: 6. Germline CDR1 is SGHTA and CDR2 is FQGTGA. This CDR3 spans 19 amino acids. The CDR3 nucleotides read TGTGCCAGCAGCTTATCGGGACTAGCGGGGGGGTATCGCACAGATACGCAGTATTTT. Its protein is CASSLSGLAGGYRTDTQYF.

The CDR3 region is CASSPEAGMNTEAFF. The CDR3 bases are TGTGCCAGCTCACCAGAAGCGGGAATGAACACTGAAGCTTTCTTT. The chain joins TRBV18 to TRBJ1-1, with no clear D. Trimming removed 2 bases from V and 0 bases from J, with 10 bases in between. The CDR3 spans 15 residues. Germline V gives CDR1 KGHSH, CDR2 LQKENI.

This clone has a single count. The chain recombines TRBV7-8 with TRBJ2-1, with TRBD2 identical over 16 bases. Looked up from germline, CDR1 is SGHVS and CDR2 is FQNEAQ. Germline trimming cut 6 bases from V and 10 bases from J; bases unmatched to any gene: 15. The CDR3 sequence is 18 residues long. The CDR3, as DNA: TGTGCCAGCAGAAATTCCGGGACTAGCGGGGGGGCGTATTCCGAGCAGTTCTTC. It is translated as CASRNSGTSGGAYSEQFF.